This TCR beta chain derives from a study of cytomegalovirus exposure and HLA in healthy donors (dated by TCRdb to 2016 to 2017). In terms of the full investigation: In an earlier analysis of roughly 590 of the donors, 276 Gb of sequence data and 100 million or so unique TCR beta sequences from about 179 million T cells were reported. In a later genetic analysis, genome-wide SNP genotypes for about three fifths of the roughly 670 donors were used, and that subset was treated as a discovery cohort. The T cell repertoires of 666 subjects were profiled by immunosequencing and related to cytomegalovirus serostatus. Besides the first cohort of 666 subjects, a separate validation cohort made up of 120 different subjects was used. HLA typing covered class I and class II loci at four-digit resolution. Every repertoire in the discovery cohort had been generated on one and the same sequencing platform. A later analysis re-examined previously published TCR beta repertoires from roughly 720 donors and added high-resolution HLA genotyping to investigate patterns of TCR occurrence. An earlier analysis of 450 to 750 of the donors used high-throughput TCR beta sequencing to judge whether each TCR beta V gene segment behaved as functional or pseudogenic. The aim of the study was to test whether cataloging public T cell receptors could identify signatures of past pathogen exposure. Typing coverage differed by locus: A, B, C, DRB1 and DQB1 were typed in roughly 620-630 donors, DQA1 in roughly 510, DPA1 in around 600, and DPB1 in about 450. Roughly 300 gigabases of sequencing data and approximately 85 million unique TCR sequences were included in an early release covering 550 to 650 HLA-typed donors. Roughly 5 DR-DQ haplotypes were treated as single units for association and clustering because of strong linkage in the cohort. Rather than drawing on any new phenotypic data, the later analysis identified candidate immune exposures from TCR beta sequences and the way those sequences occurred across donors. High-throughput TCR immunosequencing, statistical association of individual TCRs with disease status, and machine learning were combined to predict cytomegalovirus infection status. Donor age, sex, ethnicity and CMV serostatus were compiled together with the repertoire data. Across some 400 genotyped donors of the cohort, an average of about 200,000 unique TCR beta nucleotide sequences per donor were sequenced, and 15% to 20% of those sequences were non-productive. The genetic ancestry cluster associated with self-reported Caucasian donors included over 80% of the 398 genotyped donors.

What the research found in general, with its limitations: In a later analysis, several top co-occurrence clusters were reported to appear linked to parvovirus B19, influenza, CMV and Epstein-Barr virus. A later genetic analysis reported fewer N-insertions in productive TCRs among donors in an Asian-associated ancestry cluster than the roughly 720-donor mean. The study listed over 150 TCR beta chains as associated with cytomegalovirus. In both the original and validation cohorts, the classifier was reported to diagnose cytomegalovirus status with high specificity and sensitivity. Strong co-occurrence of HLA alleles, especially DR and DQ, made assigning TCR associations to individual alleles difficult. The sequencing pipeline was judged likely to have produced a cluster of highly shared sequence variants as a technical artifact. Most TCR sequences were seen in very few donors, while some public TCRs were found in many individuals. A later analysis found that most CMV-associated TCR beta chains appeared HLA-restricted, with HLA associations seemingly driven largely by CMV exposure. The cohort was sequenced for TCR beta chains only, and without alpha or paired-chain data the features that could be detected were limited. Some IMGT-functional V segments, including TRBV6-2 and TRBV6-3, could not be distinguished by the 87-base-pair reads and were therefore excluded. For the cohort, immune exposure information was limited to CMV serostatus. According to a later analysis, TCR association rates differed among HLA loci, with DRB1 alleles showing the most associated TCRs and HLA-C alleles showing the fewest. Because counts were too low, around 18 rarely observed V segments, including chromosome 9 orphons, were left out of the earlier analysis of 500 to 650 of the donors. The authors suggested that the approach could potentially be generalized to other disease states and immunological phenotypes. Because HLA typing was missing for some donors at each locus, association tests included only the typed subset. Linkage disequilibrium might explain the correlated functional status among segregating V segments, but an unknown experimental factor could not be excluded. A later genetic analysis associated a missense DCLRE1C variant with V-gene and J-gene trimming of TCR beta chains, and an independent cohort replicated the association. A further reported finding was that TCR beta sequences accurately predicted the HLA-A and HLA-B alleles for most subjects in the first cohort. The presence/absence analyses assumed that sequencing depth was roughly uniform across donors, and that assumption may not be true. In a later analysis, HLA-associated TCR beta chains were found to be more clonally expanded and to have lower generation probabilities than equally common non-associated chains. Three of the identified cytomegalovirus-associated TCR beta chains were confirmed in vitro to be specific for cytomegalovirus antigens. A later analysis associated 15,000 to 20,000 TCR beta sequences with specific HLA alleles at a false discovery rate of 0.05. In an earlier analysis of around 600 of the donors, most TCR beta V segments appeared in productive rearrangements about 87% or about 30% of the time, broadly matching IMGT annotations.

The library was made by the immunoSEQ multiplex PCR assay. A mixture of 60 forward primers for TCR Vbeta segments and 13 reverse primers for TCR Jbeta segments was used in the multiplex PCR. The CDR3 region of rearranged TCR beta genes was amplified from genomic DNA with a multiplex PCR assay. Amplified TCR beta libraries were sequenced as 87-base-pair reads on the Illumina HiSeq System. As for the authors' bioinformatics: Across the 670 or so repertoires, a later analysis counted 75 million to 90 million unique TCR beta chains, approximately 12 million of which were shared by at least two donors. Raw reads were error-corrected and collapsed into unique sequences with a nearest-neighbor algorithm that merged closely related sequences to remove PCR and sequencing errors. Alignment of CDR3 sequences to IMGT reference sequences was used to assign V, D and J gene segments. For a sequence to be retained, at least a six-nucleotide match to both a V gene segment and a J gene segment was required. A rearrangement counted as productive if the CDR3 had no stop codons and remained in frame with V and J, and every other rearrangement counted as non-productive. CDR3 was defined by IMGT convention, running from the second conserved V-encoded cysteine to the conserved J-encoded phenylalanine. The earlier analysis of 500 to 750 of the donors excluded any sequence lacking an unambiguous match to a single V gene segment. In an earlier analysis of 587 of the donors, V segments were called functional above 56.7% productive rearrangements and were called segregating when the between-donor standard deviation exceeded 5%. A statistical classification framework was built to diagnose cytomegalovirus status from the catalog of TCR beta chain sequences. A later analysis assigned V and J genes by comparing TCR nucleotide sequences with IMGT/GENE-DB human TR gene sequences. A later analysis assigned CDR3 sequences and most-parsimonious VDJ recombination scenarios with the TCRdist pipeline. A later analysis defined each TCR beta chain by its CDR3 amino acid sequence plus V-gene family, and excluded reads lacking a unique V-gene family. As a way to deal with suspected cross-contamination and a sequencing artifact, a later analysis dropped roughly 600 nucleotide sequences that were highly shared and had low generation probability. In a later analysis, a clonal expansion index for each public chain was calculated from normalized within-repertoire ranks of inferred template counts. In a later analysis, generation probabilities were computed using a VDJ recombination model fitted to out-of-frame rearrangements, and the results were checked against IGoR. Hypergeometric tests were used in a later analysis to score TCR-TCR, TCR-HLA and TCR-CMV co-occurrence, with a repertoire-size bias correction applied to the TCR pairs. A later analysis estimated false discovery rates by permuting HLA or CMV assignments 20 times. In a later analysis, co-occurring TCRs were grouped using DBSCAN, with TCRdist sequence similarity added in when clustering inside HLA-allele-positive subsets. Repertoires with fewer than 30,000 or more than 120,000 public chains, plus five repertoires with anomalous nucleotide sharing, were excluded from co-occurrence clustering. TCRdb's version of the immuneACCESS table is confined to in-frame rearrangements and falls short of the full clone set. An unresolved V gene accounts for under half of the shortfall where checked; the remainder is of unknown origin. The V and J calls and clone size were taken over from that table, and D and trimming were inferred from the DNA. This sample gives more than 100,000 clones in total; more than 75% of them show up just once. Around 5.5% of the sample belongs to the ten largest clones.

The cohort was made up of 666 healthy bone marrow donors. At the time of sampling, every cohort member was nominally healthy, though immune exposures that went unrecorded were likely present. The donor tested CMV seronegative and was one of the 352 seronegative cohort members. Every donor gave a peripheral blood sample, and the peripheral blood mononuclear cells from that sample were used for TCR beta sequencing. Genomic DNA extraction from the blood cell samples was performed with the Qiagen DNeasy Blood Extraction Kit. The V end gives up 1 base and the J end 3 bases, leaving 6 bases in the junction not matched to a gene. The CDR3 covers 16 residues, taking in both the cysteine and the phenylalanine. Only the CDR3 DNA is retained, 48 bases long and in frame from the first base. CDR1 LNHDA and CDR2 SQIVND were looked up in the germline V gene (reference sequence). With respect to this clone: What this receptor recognizes is not known. Per-nucleotide qualities are absent, and no much larger clonotype sits a single base away.

The sequence was obtained from a woman aged 25 to 39 in good health and CMV-seronegative. Sequenced material: PBMCs. The sequence is built from TRBV19 and TRBJ2-1; 7 bases in the middle match TRBD2. In nucleotides, the sequence is TGTGCCAGTAGTATAGCTGGGGACTATGGCTACAATGAGCAGTTCTTC. Its translation is CASSIAGDYGYNEQFF. Where the CDR3 stops, the reference TRBV19 and TRBJ2-1 genes take over; the full variable domain is DGGITQSPKYLFRKEGQNVTLSCEQNLNHDAMYWYRQDPGQGLRLIYYSQIVNDFQKGDIAEGYSVSREKKESFPLTVTSAQKNPTAFYLCASSIAGDYGYNEQFFGPGTRLTVL.